The entry below describes one T cell receptor beta chain. The germline V gene encodes CDR1 MNHNY and CDR2 SVGAGI (reference sequence). Trimming removed 2 bases from V and 1 base from J, with 9 bases in between. CDR3 length: 15 amino acids. In the PCR, 60 Vbeta and 13 Jbeta primers were used. Produced via immunoSEQ multiplex PCR; TCRdb's table is partial and in-frame only. The sample holds fewer than 130,000 clones, about 74% seen once. These data belong to a study of cytomegalovirus exposure and HLA in healthy donors. This TCR was recovered from a female donor in good health and CMV-seropositive. This chain joins TRBV6-6 and TRBJ1-5; D is uncertain. Sequencing input: PBMCs. CDR3 sequence reads: CASSYIQPSNQPQHF. As DNA, the CDR3 is TGTGCCAGCAGTTACATACAGCCGAGCAATCAGCCCCAGCATTTT.